This section outlines one T cell receptor (beta chain) sequence together with its context. The antigen is unknown. The sample is drawn from a study of T-cell memory formation after mild COVID-19. Study overall: TCR clusters were largely donor specific.

V lost 4 bases to trimming and J lost 4 bases, with 10 bases between them. Germline assignment: CDR1 LGHDT and CDR2 YNNKEL (reference sequence). The CDR3 spans 13 residues. Study-level points and caveats: Second-wave clones that peaked on day 37 lacked confirmed SARS-CoV-2 specificity. Researchers report contracting CD4+ clones mostly in CM and EM, with CD8+ clones in EMRA.

5'RACE primed at constant segments yielded TCR alpha and TCR beta cDNA libraries bearing sample barcodes and UMIs. One entry per CDR3 protein, called by TCRdb with MiXCR from the 5' RACE reads. Of about 470,000 distinct CDR3 sequences in the sample, around a sixth are singletons; the top ten hold 9% to 15%. Specimen: PBMCs or a T cell subset sorted from them (not recorded which). The chain couples TRBV3-1 to TRBJ1-1; D is uncertain. The receptor comes from an adult woman who had mild COVID-19 (a few samples of this study predate the infection). Cell type and time point are not known. The CDR3 loop is CASSPYRATEAFF. In DNA form, the CDR3 reads TGTGCCAGCAGCCCCTACAGAGCCACTGAAGCTTTCTTT.